Below are 27 T cell receptor beta chains sequenced from a single sample in a study of human T cells and chemical hapten exposure. Time point given: patch test 1, 2 weeks after DPC sensitization. Treatment of the sample: therapeutic diphenylcyclopropenone sensitization with weekly scalp DPC. TCRdb ran MiXCR on the RACE reads and lists one entry per CDR3 protein. The sample includes 350,000 or so distinct CDR3 sequences, 6% to 8.5% seen only once; the top ten take 7.5% to 9%. Sequenced material: whole blood, taken in connection with sensitization to the hapten diphenylcyclopropenone (DPC). These receptor sequences come from a young woman with alopecia areata. Some clones in this sample may be carry-over from other donors' samples.

The V gene is TRBV7-6, the J gene TRBJ2-7; TRBD2 aligns across 9 bases. Germline V CDR1 and CDR2: SGHVS, FNYEAQ. This CDR3 region has 16 residues. V gave up 1 base and J gave up 3 bases; unmatched junction bases: 7. The CDR3 DNA reads as TGTGCCAGCAGCTTAGATAGGTCTAGCGGGGACTACGAGCAGTACTTC. This sequence encodes CASSLDRSSGDYEQYF. Full variable domain (outside the CDR3, taken from reference TRBV7-6 and TRBJ2-7): GAGVSQSPRYKVTKRGQDVALRCDPISGHVSLYWYRQALGQGPEFLTYFNYEAQQDKSGLPNDRFSAERPEGSISTLTIQRTEQRDSAMYRCASSLDRSSGDYEQYFGPGTRLTVT.

The chain combines TRBV27 with TRBJ2-3; no firm D call. CDR1 MNHEY and CDR2 SMNVEV come from the germline V gene (reference sequence). The CDR3 spans 16 residues. The V end was cut by 0 bases, the J end by 0 bases, with 10 bases between. In DNA, the CDR3 is TGTGCCAGCAGTTTATCTGGCGAACAAAGCACAGATACGCAGTATTTT. Its protein product is CASSLSGEQSTDTQYF.

The chain carries TRBV12-3 or TRBV12-4 and TRBJ1-2; possibly TRBD1 for D (5 bases). The V end lost 9 bases, the J end lost 5 bases, and 16 bases lay between the germline ends. The CDR3 runs 13 residues. CDR3 bases: TGTGCCAGTTCATCAATAGACAGATATGGCTACACCTTC. This sequence encodes CASSSIDRYGYTF.

This clonotype was observed a few times. This chain uses TRBV7-9 with TRBJ2-4; the D is unclear. The V gene's germline CDR1 is SEHNR and CDR2 FQNEAQ (reference sequence). CDR3 length: 12 residues. V was pared by 2 bases and J by 10 bases, with 9 bases between. The chain's CDR3 is CASSLNEAIQYF. CDR3 in DNA: TGTGCCAGCAGCTTAAATGAGGCGATTCAGTACTTC.

Written as DNA, the CDR3 is TGTGCCAGCAGCGTAGGAACTAGCGGGGCCCAAGAGACCCAGTACTTC. Encoded protein: CASSVGTSGAQETQYF. This sequence joins TRBV9 and TRBJ2-5, with 10 bases identical to TRBD2. CDR1 is SGDLS and CDR2 is YYNGEE in the germline V gene. Trimming took 0 bases from V and 1 from J; bases not matched to a gene: 3. The CDR3 spans 16 residues.

In this sample, this clonotype turned up many times. This chain connects TRBV5-1 to TRBJ2-3, with 8 bases that match TRBD1. V was clipped by 4 bases and J by 3 bases; unmatched bases: 7. The CDR3 totals 15 residues. CDR1 and CDR2 (germline): SGHRS, YFSETQ. The CDR3, as DNA: TGCGCCAGCAGCACTACAGGGGGAAAAACAGATACGCAGTATTTT. As protein: CASSTTGGKTDTQYF.

The chain recombines TRBV6-5 with TRBJ1-2; D unresolved. Trimming cost V 2 bases and J 0 bases, with 7 bases left between them. In germline, CDR1 is MNHEY, CDR2 SVGAGI. This CDR3 has 14 residues. CDR3 in amino acids: CASSYKSANYGYTF. The DNA of the CDR3 is TGTGCCAGCAGTTACAAATCGGCTAACTATGGCTACACCTTC.

This chain connects TRBV20-1 to TRBJ2-7; 10 nucleotides align to TRBD2. Germline loops: CDR1 DFQATT, CDR2 SNEGSKA (reference sequence). The length of the CDR3 is 17 residues. Unmatched junction bases numbered 15, after V lost 4 bases and J lost 3 bases. CDR3 nucleotides: TGCAGTGCTACAGACAGGTTTCTAGCGGGGGCGCTCTACGAGCAGTACTTC. As protein: CSATDRFLAGALYEQYF.

In DNA, the CDR3 is TGCGCCAGCAGCTTGGGACTAGCCTCCACCGGGGAGCTGTTTTTT. This sequence encodes CASSLGLASTGELFF. The V call is TRBV5-1, the J call TRBJ2-2; 7 nucleotides align to TRBD2. The CDR3 sequence is 15 residues long. The ends lost 0 bases at V and 4 bases at J; junction bases unmatched: 3. Germline CDR1 reads SGHRS; CDR2 reads YFSETQ.

The V call is TRBV10-3, the J call TRBJ2-3; perhaps D is TRBD1 or TRBD2 (5 bases each). The CDR3 consists of 15 residues. Germline V lookup: CDR1 ENHRY, CDR2 SYGVKD. V lost 6 bases, J lost 3 bases, and 16 bases lay in between. The CDR3 nucleotides read TGTGCCATCAGCCGGGACCAAGGATCGACAGATACGCAGTATTTT. Protein sequence: CAISRDQGSTDTQYF.

This clonotype was counted ten times or more. The rearrangement links TRBV5-1 to TRBJ1-4; 8 positions agree with TRBD1. The CDR3 is 13 amino acids. Unmatched junction bases numbered 1, after V lost 4 bases and J lost 5 bases. Germline CDR1 and CDR2: SGHRS and YFSETQ. CDR3 in amino acids: CASSGDRNEKLFF. The CDR3 DNA is TGCGCCAGCAGCGGGGACAGGAATGAAAAACTGTTTTTT.

In its sample, this clonotype was seen many times. The V call is TRBV7-2, the J call TRBJ2-5, with D unclear. Trimming cost V 3 bases and J 2 bases, with 7 bases left between them. This CDR3 contains 13 residues. Germline V CDR1 and CDR2: SGHTA, FQGNSA. The DNA of the CDR3 is TGTGCCAGCAGCTTTGACTTGCAAGAGACCCAGTACTTC. It specifies CASSFDLQETQYF.

This clonotype was counted ten times or more. This CDR3 reads CSARGGAGGLGSGELFF. As DNA, the CDR3 is TGCAGTGCTAGAGGAGGGGCAGGGGGCCTTGGGTCCGGGGAGCTGTTTTTT. The chain joins TRBV20-1 to TRBJ2-2; 8 positions match TRBD1. The CDR3 is made up of 17 amino acids. V lost 1 base to trimming and J lost 6 bases; unmatched junction nucleotides: 13. Germline loops: CDR1 DFQATT, CDR2 SNEGSKA (reference sequence).

This clonotype was recorded a few times. V is TRBV6-2 or TRBV6-3 and J is TRBJ2-7, with TRBD1 as a possible D gene (6 bases). V was cut by 0 bases and J by 4 bases, with 13 bases left in between. CDR1 and CDR2 (germline): MNHEY, SVGEGT. The length of the CDR3 is 15 residues. The CDR3 region has the DNA TGTGCCAGCAGTTACTCTCTGGGACAAGATTACGAGCAGTACTTC. Its translation is CASSYSLGQDYEQYF.

DNA for the CDR3: TGTGCCAGCACCAACCCCGAGGCAGATACGCAGTATTTT. It yields the protein CASTNPEADTQYF. The chain has TRBV6-6 and TRBJ2-3; D is uncertain. From germline, CDR1 is MNHNY and CDR2 SVGAGI (reference sequence). This CDR3 spans 13 amino acids. The V end lost 7 bases, the J end lost 4 bases, and 12 bases lay between the germline ends.

The rearrangement joins TRBV6-1 to TRBJ1-4; no definite D call. V lost 3 bases and J lost 2, with 4 bases in between. CDR1 is MNHNS and CDR2 is SASEGT in the germline V gene. The CDR3 sequence is 13 residues long. Here the CDR3 reads CASSESTNEKLFF. CDR3 nucleotide sequence: TGTGCCAGCAGTGAGAGCACTAATGAAAAACTGTTTTTT.

The chain combines TRBV20-1 with TRBJ2-3; 7 nucleotides align to TRBD2. This CDR3 spans 15 amino acids. Germline CDR1 is DFQATT and CDR2 is SNEGSKA (reference sequence). With V trimmed by 0 bases and J by 5 bases, 8 bases remained unmatched. The CDR3 bases are TGCAGTGCTAGAGATACCAGCGGGGTGAAAGATACGCAGTATTTT. Amino acids: CSARDTSGVKDTQYF.

This clonotype has at least ten counts. The gene calls are TRBV7-2 and TRBJ2-5, with 8 bases that match TRBD1. J lost 2 bases, V lost 5 bases, and 4 bases had no gene match. CDR1 SGHTA and CDR2 FQGNSA come from the germline V gene. The CDR3 contains 14 residues. The CDR3 DNA follows: TGTGCCAGCAGCCTAAACAGGGGGCAAGAGACCCAGTACTTC. Protein: CASSLNRGQETQYF.

This rearrangement joins TRBV5-1 to TRBJ1-4, with D tentatively TRBD1 (6 bases). This CDR3 contains 15 residues. Trimming took 0 bases from V and 7 from J, leaving 13 bases between them. Germline-derived CDR1 and CDR2 are SGHRS and YFSETQ. Here the CDR3 DNA reads TGCGCCAGCAGCTTGGCCAGACAGGCTGGTGAAAAACTGTTTTTT. Amino acid sequence: CASSLARQAGEKLFF.

This clonotype was seen only a few times. This sequence joins TRBV7-9 and TRBJ2-5; 8 bases agree with TRBD1. Losses at the gene ends were 2 bases for V and 6 bases for J; bases not matched to a gene: 11. Germline CDR1 reads SEHNR; CDR2 reads FQNEAQ (reference sequence). The CDR3 runs to 16 residues. The CDR3 reads CASSLMAGGPQKTQYF. DNA of the CDR3: TGTGCCAGCAGCTTAATGGCAGGGGGCCCCCAGAAGACCCAGTACTTC.

This clonotype occurred many times. This chain connects TRBV6-4 to TRBJ2-6; no firm D call. This CDR3 contains 16 residues. The V end lost 3 bases, the J end lost 0 bases, and 9 bases lay between the germline ends. Germline CDR1 and CDR2: MRHNA and SNTAGT. In DNA form, the CDR3 reads TGTGCCAGCAGTGAGACGACTGGCTCTGGGGCCAACGTCCTGACTTTC. This gives the protein CASSETTGSGANVLTF.

This chain connects TRBV28 to TRBJ1-5; D is uncertain. Germline assignment: CDR1 MDHEN and CDR2 SYDVKM. The CDR3 contains 11 residues. V lost 4 bases and J lost 9, with 7 bases in between. Written as DNA, the CDR3 is TGTGCCAGCAGTTCGGCTTCGCCCCAGCATTTT. This codes for CASSSASPQHF.

V usage is TRBV20-1 and J usage is TRBJ1-1; 8 nucleotides agree with TRBD1. CDR1 and CDR2 from the germline V gene are DFQATT and SNEGSKA (reference sequence). V was pared by 8 bases and J by 3 bases, with 11 bases of the junction left unmatched. The CDR3 runs to 14 residues. CDR3 amino acids: CSCSGGLGDTEAFF. The CDR3 DNA follows: TGCAGTTGCTCAGGGGGCCTGGGGGACACTGAAGCTTTCTTT.

This clonotype was observed a handful of times. The chain couples TRBV11-2 to TRBJ1-2; a weak D match, TRBD1 (5 bases). The CDR3 has 15 amino acids. Germline V gene data show CDR1 as SGHAT and CDR2 as FQNNGV. The V gene lost 5 bases and the J gene lost 6 bases, with 19 bases spanning the gap. The CDR3: CASSPYSGGYDGYTF. The CDR3 bases are TGTGCCAGCAGCCCGTACTCTGGGGGTTACGATGGCTACACCTTC.

There are many counts of this clonotype. V is TRBV7-4 and J is TRBJ1-1, with unresolved D. V lost 2 bases to trimming and J lost 5 bases, with 15 bases between them. The germline gives CDR1 SGHVT, CDR2 SQSDAQ. The CDR3 has 15 amino acids. The DNA for the CDR3 is TGTGCCAGCAGCTTAACTTTATGGGCTCGGACTGAAGCTTTCTTT. Translated: CASSLTLWARTEAFF.

This clonotype was seen more than once but under ten times. The chain couples TRBV11-2 to TRBJ1-1; no clear D. Germline-derived CDR1 and CDR2 are SGHAT and FQNNGV. Between the trimmed V and J ends, which lost 5 bases and 1 base, there was a span of 11 bases. The CDR3 is made up of 14 amino acids. CDR3 DNA sequence: TGTGCCAGCAGCCAAGACACTCCGAACACTGAAGCTTTCTTT. Amino acid sequence: CASSQDTPNTEAFF. The full variable domain, with the rest looked up from reference TRBV11-2 and TRBJ1-1, is EAGVAQSPRYKIIEKRQSVAFWCNPISGHATLYWYQQILGQGPKLLIQFQNNGVVDDSQLPKDRFSAERLKGVDSTLKIQPAKLEDSAVYLCASSQDTPNTEAFFGQGTRLTVV.

This clonotype was counted between two and nine times. V and J are TRBV12-3 or TRBV12-4 and TRBJ2-2; the D gene is possibly TRBD1 (7 bases). The CDR3 loop spans 15 amino acids. V lost 6 bases to trimming and J lost 4 bases, with 15 bases between them. CDR3 protein: CASRGQGGLTGELFF. The CDR3 nucleotides are TGTGCCAGCAGAGGGCAGGGGGGACTCACCGGGGAGCTGTTTTTT.